The clone carrying this TCR beta chain has a handful of counts. These data are taken from a study of PD-L1 blockade in urothelial cancer. A spike-in of synthetic TCR analog templates was added to each PCR. TCRdb keeps only in-frame clones here, not all; method: immunoSEQ multiplex PCR. The sample consists of approximately 100,000 clones, around 85% of them appearing once. Germline V lookup: CDR1 GTSNPN, CDR2 SVGIG (reference sequence). This CDR3 is built from 16 residues. The trim removed 3 bases at V and 3 bases at J, leaving 7 bases unmatched. The TCR comes from a man aged 45-65 years with urothelial cancer. This chain connects TRBV30 to TRBJ2-7, with TRBD2 matching over 14 bases. The sequencing used PBMCs, collected around atezolizumab (anti-PD-L1) treatment. The CDR3 nucleotides are TGTGCCTGGAGCCGACTAGCGGGAGGGGCCTTCTACGAGCAGTACTTC. Translating gives CAWSRLAGGAFYEQYF.